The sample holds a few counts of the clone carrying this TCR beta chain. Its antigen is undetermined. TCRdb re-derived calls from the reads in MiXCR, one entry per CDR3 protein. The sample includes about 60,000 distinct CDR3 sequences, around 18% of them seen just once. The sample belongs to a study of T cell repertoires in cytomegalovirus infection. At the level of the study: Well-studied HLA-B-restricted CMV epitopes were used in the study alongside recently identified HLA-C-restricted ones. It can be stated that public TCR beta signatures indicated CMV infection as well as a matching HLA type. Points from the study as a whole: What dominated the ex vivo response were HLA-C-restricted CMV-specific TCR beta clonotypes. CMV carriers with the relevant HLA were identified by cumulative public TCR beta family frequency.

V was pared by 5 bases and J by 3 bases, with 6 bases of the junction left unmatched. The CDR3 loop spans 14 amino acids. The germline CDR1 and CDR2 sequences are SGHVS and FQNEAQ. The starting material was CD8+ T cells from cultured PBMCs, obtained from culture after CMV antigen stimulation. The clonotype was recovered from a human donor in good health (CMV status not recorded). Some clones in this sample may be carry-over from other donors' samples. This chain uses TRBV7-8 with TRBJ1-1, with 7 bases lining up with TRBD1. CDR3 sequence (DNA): TGTGCCAGCAGCCAAAAACAGGGGTACACTGAAGCTTTCTTT. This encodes CASSQKQGYTEAFF.